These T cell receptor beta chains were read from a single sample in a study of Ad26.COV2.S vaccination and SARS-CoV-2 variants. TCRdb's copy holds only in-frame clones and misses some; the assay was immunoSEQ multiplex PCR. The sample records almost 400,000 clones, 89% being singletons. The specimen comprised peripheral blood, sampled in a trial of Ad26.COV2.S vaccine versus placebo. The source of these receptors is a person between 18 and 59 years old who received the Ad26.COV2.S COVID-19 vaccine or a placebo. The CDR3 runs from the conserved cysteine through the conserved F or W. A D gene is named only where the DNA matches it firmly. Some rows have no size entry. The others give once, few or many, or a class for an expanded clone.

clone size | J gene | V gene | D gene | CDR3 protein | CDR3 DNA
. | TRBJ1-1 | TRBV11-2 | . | CASTPPKGNTEAFF | TGTGCCAGCACCCCCCCCAAGGGCAACACTGAAGCTTTCTTT
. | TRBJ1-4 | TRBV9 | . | CASSPAWRNEKLFF | TGTGCCAGCAGCCCCGCCTGGAGGAATGAAAAACTGTTTTTT
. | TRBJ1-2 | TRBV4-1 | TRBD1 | CASSSIPGQENTF | TGCGCCAGCAGCTCAATCCCGGGACAGGAGAACACCTTC
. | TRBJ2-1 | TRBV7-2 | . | CASRQGRGEQFF | TGTGCCAGCAGGCAAGGACGGGGGGAGCAGTTCTTC
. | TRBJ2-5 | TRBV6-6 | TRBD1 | CASSVYRGQGETQYF | TGTGCCAGCAGTGTGTACAGGGGGCAGGGGGAGACCCAGTACTTC
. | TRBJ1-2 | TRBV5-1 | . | CASSSDSHYGYTF | TGCGCCAGCAGTTCCGACAGCCACTATGGCTACACCTTC
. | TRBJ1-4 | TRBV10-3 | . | CAISDGGPNEKLFF | TGTGCCATCAGTGACGGGGGCCCTAATGAAAAACTGTTTTTT
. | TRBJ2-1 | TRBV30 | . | CAWSVGGEQFF | TGTGCCTGGAGTGTAGGGGGTGAGCAGTTCTTC
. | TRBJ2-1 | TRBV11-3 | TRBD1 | CASSRTGVGQEGYNEQFF | TGTGCCAGCAGCCGAACGGGTGTGGGACAGGAAGGATACAATGAGCAGTTCTTC
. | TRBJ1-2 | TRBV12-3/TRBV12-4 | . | CASGPGGYTF | TGTGCCAGCGGCCCTGGGGGCTACACCTTC
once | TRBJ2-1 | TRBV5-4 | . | CASSLAAAGYSHEQFF | TGTGCCAGCAGCTTGGCCGCGGCAGGGTATTCCCATGAGCAGTTCTTC
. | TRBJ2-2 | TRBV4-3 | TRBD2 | CASSQEPRRSGRANTGELFF | TGCGCCAGCAGCCAAGAACCTAGGAGGAGCGGGAGGGCGAACACCGGGGAGCTGTTTTTT
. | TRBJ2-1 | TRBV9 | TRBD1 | CASSVRQGDEQFF | TGTGCCAGCAGCGTTAGACAGGGGGATGAGCAGTTCTTC
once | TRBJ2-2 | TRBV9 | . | CASSVSRHTGELFF | TGTGCCAGCAGCGTGTCGCGGCATACCGGGGAGCTGTTTTTT
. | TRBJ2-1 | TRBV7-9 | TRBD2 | CASSRLGTSGINNEQFF | TGTGCCAGCAGCCGCCTAGGAACTAGCGGGATTAACAATGAGCAGTTCTTC
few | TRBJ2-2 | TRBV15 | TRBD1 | CATSRAGGYDTGELFF | TGTGCCACCAGCAGAGCAGGGGGCTATGACACCGGGGAGCTGTTTTTT
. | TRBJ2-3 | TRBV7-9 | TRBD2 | CASSLLAGGRADTQYF | TGTGCCAGCAGCTTACTAGCGGGAGGGAGAGCTGATACGCAGTATTTT
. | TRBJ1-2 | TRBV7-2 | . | CASSPNQQINYGYTF | TGTGCCAGCAGCCCAAACCAACAAATTAACTATGGCTACACCTTC
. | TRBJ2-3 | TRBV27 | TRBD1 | CASRKTGALTDTQYF | TGTGCCAGCAGGAAGACAGGGGCCCTCACAGATACGCAGTATTTT
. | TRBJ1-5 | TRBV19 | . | CASSRNSNQPQHF | TGTGCCAGTAGTAGGAATAGCAATCAGCCCCAGCATTTT
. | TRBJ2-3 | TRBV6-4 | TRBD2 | CASSNLAGAADTQYF | TGTGCCAGCAGTAACTTAGCGGGAGCGGCAGATACGCAGTATTTT
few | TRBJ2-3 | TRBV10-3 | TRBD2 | CAILSGSTDTQYF | TGTGCCATTCTTAGCGGGAGCACAGATACGCAGTATTTT
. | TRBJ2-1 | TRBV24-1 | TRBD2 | CATSDWGTKGSYSEQFF | TGTGCCACCAGTGATTGGGGGACTAAAGGATCCTACAGTGAGCAGTTCTTC
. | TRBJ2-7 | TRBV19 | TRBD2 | CASSRLAGTYEQYF | TGTGCCAGTAGTAGACTAGCGGGGACCTACGAGCAGTACTTC
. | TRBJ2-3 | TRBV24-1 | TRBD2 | CATSDLWLAGSVTDTQYF | TGTGCCACCAGTGATTTGTGGCTAGCGGGATCTGTTACAGATACGCAGTATTTT
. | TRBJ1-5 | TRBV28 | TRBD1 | CASSPRTGDNQPQHF | TGTGCCAGCAGTCCCCGGACAGGGGACAATCAGCCCCAGCATTTT
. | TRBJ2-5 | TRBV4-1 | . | CASSPFRDQETQYF | TGCGCCAGCAGCCCCTTCCGGGATCAAGAGACCCAGTACTTC
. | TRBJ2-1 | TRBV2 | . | CASSRDIPNEQFF | TGTGCCAGCAGCAGGGACATCCCCAATGAGCAGTTCTTC
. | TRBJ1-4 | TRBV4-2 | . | CASSQDLSLGDGSRKLFF | TGTGCCAGCAGCCAAGATTTATCATTGGGGGACGGAAGTCGAAAACTGTTTTTT
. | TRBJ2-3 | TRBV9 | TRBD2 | CASSAGTSGIVDTQYF | TGTGCCAGCAGCGCCGGGACTAGCGGCATTGTAGATACGCAGTATTTT
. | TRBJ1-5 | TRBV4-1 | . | CASSQVPFSNQPQHF | TGCGCCAGCAGCCAAGTTCCATTTAGCAATCAGCCCCAGCATTTT
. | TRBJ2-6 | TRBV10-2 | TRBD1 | CASSGWGQGTDSGANVLTF | TGCGCCAGCAGTGGGTGGGGACAGGGGACTGACTCTGGGGCCAACGTCCTGACTTTC
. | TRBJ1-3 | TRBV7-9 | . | CASSLETGNTIYF | TGTGCCAGCAGCTTAGAGACTGGAAACACCATATATTTT
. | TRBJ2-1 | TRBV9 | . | CASSVEFSRQGNEQFF | TGTGCCAGCAGCGTAGAATTTAGCAGGCAGGGCAATGAGCAGTTCTTC
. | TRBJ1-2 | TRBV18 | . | CASSLLGTRDYGYTF | TGTGCCAGCTCACTGCTTGGCACCAGGGACTATGGCTACACCTTC
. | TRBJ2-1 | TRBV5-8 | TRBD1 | CASSPTGGAVHEQFF | TGTGCCAGCAGCCCTACAGGGGGCGCAGTCCATGAGCAGTTCTTC
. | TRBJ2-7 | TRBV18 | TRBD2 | CASSPPKREVSYEQYF | TGTGCCAGCTCACCACCGAAGCGGGAGGTCTCCTACGAGCAGTACTTC
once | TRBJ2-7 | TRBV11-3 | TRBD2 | CASSSLAGGPYEQYF | TGTGCCAGCAGCTCTCTAGCGGGAGGGCCCTACGAACAGTACTTC
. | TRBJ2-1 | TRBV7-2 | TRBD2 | CASSLGGTRGGEQFF | TGTGCCAGCAGCTTAGGGGGGACTAGGGGTGGTGAGCAGTTCTTC
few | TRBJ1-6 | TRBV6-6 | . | CASNFEGNSPLHF | TGTGCCAGCAACTTCGAAGGGAATTCACCCCTCCACTTT
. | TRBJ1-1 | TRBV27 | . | CASSITGKTEAFF | TGTGCCAGCAGTATTACCGGGAAGACTGAAGCTTTCTTT
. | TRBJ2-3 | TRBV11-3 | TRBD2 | CASSSRTSGTLTDTQYF | TGTGCCAGCAGCTCCCGGACTAGCGGGACTTTAACAGATACGCAGTATTTT
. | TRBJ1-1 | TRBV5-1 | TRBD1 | CASSFRQGAEAFF | TGCGCCAGCAGCTTTCGACAGGGGGCTGAAGCTTTCTTT
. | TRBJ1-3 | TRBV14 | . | CASSQDLDASSGNTIYF | TGTGCCAGCAGCCAAGACCTAGACGCAAGCTCTGGAAACACCATATATTTT
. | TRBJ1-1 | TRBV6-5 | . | CASSSGASAVTEAFF | TGTGCCAGCAGTTCCGGGGCCTCCGCGGTTACTGAAGCTTTCTTT